These T cell receptor beta chains were read from a single sample in a study of blood T cell repertoires in COVID-19. This table comes from immunoSEQ multiplex PCR, and its TCRdb copy is limited to in-frame clones, with some not included. This table has 240,000 or so clones, about 88% appearing once. The sample consisted of peripheral blood. These receptors all come from a woman aged 40-49 years who had recovered from COVID-19. CDR3s include the opening cysteine and the closing phenylalanine or tryptophan. D genes are given only for firm matches. Not all rows give a size; the values are once, few, many and, for expanded clones, a class.

TRBV7-2	NA	TRBD2	TRBJ2-3	TGTGCCAGCAGCCCGACTAGCGGGAGGGCGGCAGATACGCAGTATTTT	CASSPTSGRAADTQYF
TRBV7-2	few	TRBD1	TRBJ1-5	TGTGCCAGCGCGACAGGGGGCAATCAGCCCCAGCATTTT	CASATGGNQPQHF
TRBV27	NA	TRBD1	TRBJ2-7	TGTGCCAGCAGTGCCCGACAGGGCAACTACGAGCAGTACTTC	CASSARQGNYEQYF
TRBV30	NA	NA	TRBJ1-4	TGTGCCTGGACCCGTCCTTCCGGTGAAAAACTGTTTTTT	CAWTRPSGEKLFF
TRBV5-1	NA	NA	TRBJ1-1	TGCGCCAGCAGCTATGTCCAGAACACTGAAGCTTTCTTT	CASSYVQNTEAFF
TRBV5-4	NA	TRBD2	TRBJ2-3	TGTGCCAGCAGAAGGGGGACTAGCCTTACGCAGTATTTT	CASRRGTSLTQYF
TRBV11-2	NA	TRBD2	TRBJ2-4	TGTGCCAGCAGCCCCCGGTCGGCGGGAGGGCCCGGAAACATTCAGTACTTC	CASSPRSAGGPGNIQYF
TRBV6-2/TRBV6-3	NA	TRBD2	TRBJ2-3	TGTGCCAGCAGCCAAACTAGCGCCACTCCAGATACGCAGTATTTT	CASSQTSATPDTQYF
TRBV7-8	NA	TRBD1	TRBJ1-2	TGTGCCAGCAGCTTAGCCTCCGGGACAGGGGGCGGGTACACCTTC	CASSLASGTGGGYTF
TRBV12-3/TRBV12-4	few	NA	TRBJ2-7	TGTGCCAGCAGTTTGGGAGGGGGGGGCGAGCAGTACTTC	CASSLGGGGEQYF
TRBV5-6	NA	NA	TRBJ1-2	TGTGCCAGCAGCCCTCAGGGAGGGCTATCTAACTATGGCTACACCTTC	CASSPQGGLSNYGYTF
TRBV9	NA	NA	TRBJ1-5	TGTGCCAGCAGCGTAGGGGGCAGAAGCAATCAGCCCCAGCATTTT	CASSVGGRSNQPQHF
TRBV4-1	NA	TRBD1	TRBJ1-4	TGCGCCAGCAGCCAAGATGGTCAGGGCAGGGGGTTTGAAAAACTGTTTTTT	CASSQDGQGRGFEKLFF
TRBV7-2	NA	NA	TRBJ1-3	TGTGCCAGCAGCTTAGTATTGGCGGCAGTTGGAAACACCATATATTTT	CASSLVLAAVGNTIYF
TRBV25-1	NA	TRBD2	TRBJ2-1	TGTGCCAGCAGTGACTCCCTTAGGGGAGGGACCTACAATGAGCAGTTCTTC	CASSDSLRGGTYNEQFF
TRBV2	NA	TRBD2	TRBJ2-1	TGTGCCAGCAGGGGGGGACTAGCGGGACCAGGGACCTCGTTCTTC	CASRGGLAGPGTSFF
TRBV7-9	NA	NA	TRBJ1-4	TGTGCCAGCAGCCCCGGGGTCGGCGGTGAAAAACTGTTTTTT	CASSPGVGGEKLFF
TRBV29-1	NA	NA	TRBJ2-7	TGCAGCGTTGGGGACACCTACGAGCAGTACTTC	CSVGDTYEQYF
TRBV7-9	once	TRBD2	TRBJ2-7	TGTGCCAGCCTCCTGGCCAGCGGGACGACCTACGAGCAGTACTTC	CASLLASGTTYEQYF